This T cell receptor beta chain originates from a study of cytomegalovirus exposure and HLA in healthy donors. Note on this clone: One junction end does not reproduce the germline sequence, and a read error may be involved.

The PCR had 60 Vbeta and 13 Jbeta primers. Repertoires were generated with immunoSEQ multiplex PCR, while TCRdb's copy carries only in-frame clones and drops some. The table includes 130,000 to 150,000 clones, roughly 80% detected once. This TCR came from a man between 18 and 29 years old in good health and CMV-seronegative. Sequenced: PBMCs.

The CDR3 DNA reads TGTTCCAGCAGCCCTGGACTAGGGGGGGACAGGGACACTGAAGCTTTCTTT. Residues: CSSSPGLGGDRDTEAFF. This chain links TRBV7-9 with TRBJ1-1; 9 positions match TRBD1. The CDR3 sequence is 17 residues long. The germline CDR1 and CDR2 sequences are SEHNR and FQNEAQ (reference sequence).